This TCR beta chain was captured by sequencing in a study of cytomegalovirus exposure and HLA in healthy donors. For this clone: Its antigen is still unknown.

Donors were ostensibly healthy at sampling, although undocumented immune exposures were probable. Findings and limits, study-wide: Later analysis indicated greater clonal expansion among HLA-associated TCR beta chains than among equally common other chains. Specific recognition of CMV antigens was confirmed in vitro for three chains (all CMV-associated). A later analysis reported that several of the most significant clusters appeared to be linked to common viral pathogens, among them Epstein-Barr virus.

The PCR ran on 60 Vbeta and 13 Jbeta primers. The repertoire was sequenced with immunoSEQ multiplex PCR; TCRdb's copy has only in-frame clones and lacks some. Counted here are about 160,000 clones, roughly 80% occurring once; the ten biggest clones make up around 6.5%. V gave up 7 bases and J gave up 1 base, with 17 bases separating them. The length of the CDR3 is 16 residues. Looked up from germline, CDR1 is SGDLS and CDR2 is YYNGEE. The chain links TRBV9 to TRBJ2-2, with D tentatively TRBD2 (5 bases). Source material: PBMCs. The sequence derives from a male donor in good health and CMV-seropositive. CDR3 DNA sequence: TGTGCCAGCGGTGCTCCCACCAGCGGGAACACCGGGGAGCTGTTTTTT. Translation gives CASGAPTSGNTGELFF.